What follows describes a single T cell receptor beta chain. TCRdb's table, derived via immunoSEQ multiplex PCR, lists solely in-frame clones and lacks some. The sample comprises some 170,000 clones, 75% to 85% of which are singletons, and approximately 6% rests with the top ten. The sample comes from a study of blood T cell repertoires in COVID-19. On the study more broadly: The study drew acute and convalescent COVID-19 samples from the United States, Italy and Spain. In each case, the material was cDNA or gDNA derived from T cells, B-cell-depleted T cells, or PBMCs.

In terms of age and location, participants ranged from roughly 18 to 95 years and lived in 24 US areas. Categorization into cohorts depended on clinical history that participants reported. The V and J ends lost 2 bases and 5 bases, in that order; junction bases with no gene match: 6. Germline CDR1 and CDR2: GTSNPN and SVGIG (reference sequence). CDR3 size: 14 residues. The sequenced material came from PBMCs or T cells enriched from blood (not recorded which). The TCR sequence derives from a man aged 35-49 years who had recovered from COVID-19. This chain joins TRBV30 and TRBJ2-5, with 9 bases matching TRBD1. Written as DNA, the CDR3 is TGTGCCTGGAGTCGAACAGGGGGCCACGAGACCCAGTACTTC. Amino acids: CAWSRTGGHETQYF.